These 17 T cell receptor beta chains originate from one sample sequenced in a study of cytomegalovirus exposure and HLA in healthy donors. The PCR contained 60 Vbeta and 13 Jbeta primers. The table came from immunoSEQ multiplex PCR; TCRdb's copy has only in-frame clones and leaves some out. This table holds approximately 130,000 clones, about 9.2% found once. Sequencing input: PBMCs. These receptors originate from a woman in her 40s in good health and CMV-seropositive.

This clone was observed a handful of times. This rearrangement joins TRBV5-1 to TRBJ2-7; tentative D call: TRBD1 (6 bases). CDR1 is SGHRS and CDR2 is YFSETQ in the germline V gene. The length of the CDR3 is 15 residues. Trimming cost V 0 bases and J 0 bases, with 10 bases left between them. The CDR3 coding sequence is TGCGCCAGCAGCTTGGCAGGGGCGATCTCCTACGAGCAGTACTTC. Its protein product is CASSLAGAISYEQYF.

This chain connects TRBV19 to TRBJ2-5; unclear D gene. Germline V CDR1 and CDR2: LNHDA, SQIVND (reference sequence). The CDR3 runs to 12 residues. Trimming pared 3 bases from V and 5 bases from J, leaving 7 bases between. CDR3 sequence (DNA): TGTGCCAGTAGTATGCGGAAGGAGACCCAGTACTTC. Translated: CASSMRKETQYF.

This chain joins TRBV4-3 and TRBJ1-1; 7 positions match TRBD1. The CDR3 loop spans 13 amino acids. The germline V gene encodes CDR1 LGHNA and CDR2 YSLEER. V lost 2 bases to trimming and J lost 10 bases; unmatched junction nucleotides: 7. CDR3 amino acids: CASSQRDSRRAFF. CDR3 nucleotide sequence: TGCGCCAGCAGCCAAAGGGACAGTCGTCGAGCTTTCTTT.

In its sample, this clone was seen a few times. The CDR3 is CSVGRGRYEQYF. The CDR3 nucleotides are TGCAGCGTTGGGAGGGGACGTTACGAGCAGTACTTC. The V and J genes are TRBV29-1 and TRBJ2-7, with a weak D call TRBD2 (6 bases). The V gene lost 4 bases and the J gene lost 4 bases, with 11 bases spanning the gap. The CDR3 length is 12 residues. Per germline, CDR1 SQVTM and CDR2 ANQGSEA.

The CDR3 bases are TGCGCCAGCAGCTTAACCGGGACAGGGATCAATGAGCAGTTCTTC. It is translated as CASSLTGTGINEQFF. The chain links TRBV5-1 to TRBJ2-1, with 9 bases identical to TRBD1. This CDR3 is built from 15 residues. The junction had 6 bases not matched to a gene; V was cut back by 2 bases and J by 6 bases. Germline values: CDR1 SGHRS, CDR2 YFSETQ.

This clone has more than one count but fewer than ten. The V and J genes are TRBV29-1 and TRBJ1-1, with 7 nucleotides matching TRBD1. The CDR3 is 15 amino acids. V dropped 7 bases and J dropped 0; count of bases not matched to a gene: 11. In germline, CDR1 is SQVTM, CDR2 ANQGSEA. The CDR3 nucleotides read TGCAGCGCCGTGGACAGGCACTCAATGAACACTGAAGCTTTCTTT. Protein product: CSAVDRHSMNTEAFF.

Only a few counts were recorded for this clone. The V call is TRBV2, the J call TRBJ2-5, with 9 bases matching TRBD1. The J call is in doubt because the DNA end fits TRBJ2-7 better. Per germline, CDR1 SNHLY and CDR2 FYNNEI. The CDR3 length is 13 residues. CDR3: CASTGQGFYEQYF. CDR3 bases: TGTGCCAGCACGGGACAGGGTTTCTACGAGCAGTACTTC.

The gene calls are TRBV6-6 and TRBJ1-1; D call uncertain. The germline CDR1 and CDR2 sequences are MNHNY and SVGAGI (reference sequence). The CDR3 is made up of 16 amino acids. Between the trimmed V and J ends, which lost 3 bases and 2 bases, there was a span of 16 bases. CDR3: CASSYPPRQTNTEAFF. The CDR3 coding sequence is TGTGCCAGCAGTTATCCCCCGAGGCAGACCAACACTGAAGCTTTCTTT.

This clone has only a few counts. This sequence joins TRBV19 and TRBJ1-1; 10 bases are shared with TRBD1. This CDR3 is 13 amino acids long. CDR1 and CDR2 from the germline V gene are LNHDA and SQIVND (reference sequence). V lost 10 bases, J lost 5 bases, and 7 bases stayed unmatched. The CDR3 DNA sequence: TGTGCCACCCGGGGACAGGGGATTACTGAAGCTTTCTTT. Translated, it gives CATRGQGITEAFF. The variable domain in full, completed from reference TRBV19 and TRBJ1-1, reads DGGITQSPKYLFRKEGQNVTLSCEQNLNHDAMYWYRQDPGQGLRLIYYSQIVNDFQKGDIAEGYSVSREKKESFPLTVTSAQKNPTAFYLCATRGQGITEAFFGQGTRLTVV.

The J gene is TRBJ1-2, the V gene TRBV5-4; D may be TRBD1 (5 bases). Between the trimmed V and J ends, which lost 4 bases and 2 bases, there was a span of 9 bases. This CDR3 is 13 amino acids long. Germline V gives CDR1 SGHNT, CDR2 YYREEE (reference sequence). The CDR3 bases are TGTGCCAGCAGCCCGCCAGGGAACTATGGCTACACCTTC. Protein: CASSPPGNYGYTF. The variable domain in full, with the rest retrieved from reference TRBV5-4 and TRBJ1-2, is ETGVTQSPTHLIKTRGQQVTLRCSSQSGHNTVSWYQQALGQGPQFIFQYYREEENGRGNFPPRFSGLQFPNYSSELNVNALELDDSALYLCASSPPGNYGYTFGSGTRLTVV.

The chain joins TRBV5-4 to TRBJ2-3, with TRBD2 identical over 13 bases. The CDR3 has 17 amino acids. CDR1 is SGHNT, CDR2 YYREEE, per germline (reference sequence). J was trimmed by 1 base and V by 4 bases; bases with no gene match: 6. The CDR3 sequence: CASSPALAGGGTDTQYF. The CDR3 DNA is TGTGCCAGCAGCCCCGCACTAGCGGGGGGGGGCACAGATACGCAGTATTTT.

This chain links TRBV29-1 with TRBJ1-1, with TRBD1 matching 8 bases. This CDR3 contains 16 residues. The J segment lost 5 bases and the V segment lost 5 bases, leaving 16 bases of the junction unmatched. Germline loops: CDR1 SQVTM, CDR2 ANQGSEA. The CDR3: CSVSKFGTGGGTEAFF. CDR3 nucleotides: TGCAGCGTTTCCAAGTTTGGGACAGGTGGAGGAACTGAAGCTTTCTTT.

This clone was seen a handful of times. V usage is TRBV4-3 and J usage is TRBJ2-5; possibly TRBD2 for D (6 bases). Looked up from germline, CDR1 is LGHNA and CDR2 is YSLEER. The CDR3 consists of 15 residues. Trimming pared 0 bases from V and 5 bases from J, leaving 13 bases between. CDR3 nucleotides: TGCGCCAGCAGCCAAGAGACCGGGAGTTGGGAGACCCAGTACTTC. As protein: CASSQETGSWETQYF.

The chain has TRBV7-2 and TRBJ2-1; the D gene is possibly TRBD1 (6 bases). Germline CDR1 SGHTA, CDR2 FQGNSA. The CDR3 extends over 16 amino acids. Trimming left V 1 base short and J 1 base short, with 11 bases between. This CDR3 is CASSLGRTESYNEQFF. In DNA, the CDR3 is TGTGCCAGCAGCTTAGGGAGGACAGAGTCCTACAATGAGCAGTTCTTC.

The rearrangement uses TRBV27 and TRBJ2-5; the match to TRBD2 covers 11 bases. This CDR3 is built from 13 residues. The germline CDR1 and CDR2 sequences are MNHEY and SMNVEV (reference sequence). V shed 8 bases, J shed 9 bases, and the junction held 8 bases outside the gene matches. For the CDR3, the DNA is TGTGCCAGCCGACTAGCGGGGTCCGGGGCCCAGTACTTC. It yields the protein CASRLAGSGAQYF.

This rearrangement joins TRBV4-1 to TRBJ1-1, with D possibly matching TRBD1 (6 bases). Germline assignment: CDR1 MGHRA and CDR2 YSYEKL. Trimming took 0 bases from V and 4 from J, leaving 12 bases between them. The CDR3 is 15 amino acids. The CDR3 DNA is TGCGCCAGCAGCCAAGAGGTAGGACAGTTCACTGAAGCTTTCTTT. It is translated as CASSQEVGQFTEAFF.

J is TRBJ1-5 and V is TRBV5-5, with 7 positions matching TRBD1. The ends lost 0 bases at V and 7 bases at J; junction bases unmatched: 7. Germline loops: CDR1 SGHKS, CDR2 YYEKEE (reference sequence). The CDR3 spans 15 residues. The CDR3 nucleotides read TGTGCCAGCAGCTTGGATGGGCAGGGGGAACAGCCCCAGCATTTT. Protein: CASSLDGQGEQPQHF.